The sequence of this TCR beta chain was determined in a study of blood T cell repertoires in COVID-19. For the study at large: COVID-19 samples, acute and convalescent, were from the United States, Italy and Spain. T cells, B-cell-depleted T cells, or PBMCs supplied cDNA or gDNA.

In the original processing: Reference gene primer amplification yielded estimated nucleated cell counts. Sequencing was performed with immunoSEQ multiplex PCR; in TCRdb, only in-frame clones are kept and a portion is missing. The DNA was the basis for D and trimming; V, J and clone size are from that table. The sample has under 200,000 clones; approximately 92% are singletons. The TCR sequence derives from a man aged 45-60 years with acute or convalescent COVID-19. The sample consisted of peripheral blood.

CDR3 DNA: TGTGCCAGCAGTTCGCAAGACAGGGCCGTCGGTTCACCCCTCCACTTT. It codes for CASSSQDRAVGSPLHF. This rearrangement joins TRBV27 to TRBJ1-6, with 7 bases lining up with TRBD1. V was clipped by 4 bases and J by 9 bases; unmatched bases: 12. Germline CDR1 is MNHEY and CDR2 is SMNVEV (reference sequence). This CDR3 region has 16 residues.